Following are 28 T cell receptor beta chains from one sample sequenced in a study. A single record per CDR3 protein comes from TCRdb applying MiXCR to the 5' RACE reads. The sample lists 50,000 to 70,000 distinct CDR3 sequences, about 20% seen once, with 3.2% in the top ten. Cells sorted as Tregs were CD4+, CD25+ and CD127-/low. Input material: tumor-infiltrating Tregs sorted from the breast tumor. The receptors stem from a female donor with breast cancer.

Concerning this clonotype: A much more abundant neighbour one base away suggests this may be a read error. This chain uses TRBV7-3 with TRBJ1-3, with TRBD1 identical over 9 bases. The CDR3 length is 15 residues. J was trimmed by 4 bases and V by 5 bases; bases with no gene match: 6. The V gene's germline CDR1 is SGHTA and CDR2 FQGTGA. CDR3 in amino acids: CASSKGTGRGNTIYF. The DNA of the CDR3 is TGTGCCAGCAGCAAAGGGACAGGGAGAGGAAACACCATATATTTT.

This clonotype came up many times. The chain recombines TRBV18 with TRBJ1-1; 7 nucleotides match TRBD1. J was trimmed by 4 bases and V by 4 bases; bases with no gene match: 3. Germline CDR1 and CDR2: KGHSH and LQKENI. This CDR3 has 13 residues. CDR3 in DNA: TGTGCCAGCTCACAGGGGGCCGGCACTGAAGCTTTCTTT. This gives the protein CASSQGAGTEAFF. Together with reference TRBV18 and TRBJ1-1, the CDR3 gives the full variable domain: NAGVMQNPRHLVRRRGQEARLRCSPMKGHSHVYWYRQLPEEGLKFMVYLQKENIIDESGMPKERFSAEFPKEGPSILRIQQVVRGDSAAYFCASSQGAGTEAFFGQGTRLTVV.

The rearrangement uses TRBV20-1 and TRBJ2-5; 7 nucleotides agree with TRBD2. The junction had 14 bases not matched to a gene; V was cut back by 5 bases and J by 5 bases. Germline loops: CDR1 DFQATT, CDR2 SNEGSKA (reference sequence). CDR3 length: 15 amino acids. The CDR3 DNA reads TGCAGTGCTGGATCTGCGGGAGCGGTTGAGGAGACCCAGTACTTC. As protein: CSAGSAGAVEETQYF.

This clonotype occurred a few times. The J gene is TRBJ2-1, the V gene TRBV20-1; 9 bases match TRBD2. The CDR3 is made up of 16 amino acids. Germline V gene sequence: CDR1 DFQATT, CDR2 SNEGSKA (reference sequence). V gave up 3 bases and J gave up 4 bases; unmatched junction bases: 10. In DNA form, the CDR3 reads TGCAGTGCTAGGGGACTAGCCGGAGAGATTTACAATGAGCAGTTCTTC. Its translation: CSARGLAGEIYNEQFF.

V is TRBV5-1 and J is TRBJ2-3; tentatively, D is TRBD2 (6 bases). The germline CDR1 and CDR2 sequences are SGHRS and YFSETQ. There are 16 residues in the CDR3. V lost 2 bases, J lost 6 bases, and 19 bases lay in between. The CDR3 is CASSLTRGGVYDTQYF. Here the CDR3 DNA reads TGCGCCAGCAGCTTAACCCGAGGAGGGGTGTACGATACGCAGTATTTT.

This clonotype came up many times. CDR3 sequence (DNA): TGTGCCAGCAGGCTACAGGGGACACCCACAGATACGCAGTATTTT. This gives the protein CASRLQGTPTDTQYF. The chain has TRBV6-2 or TRBV6-3 and TRBJ2-3; the match to TRBD1 covers 7 bases. Germline CDR1 and CDR2: MNHEY and SVGEGT. This CDR3 is built from 15 residues. V gave up 6 bases and J gave up 2 bases; unmatched junction bases: 8.

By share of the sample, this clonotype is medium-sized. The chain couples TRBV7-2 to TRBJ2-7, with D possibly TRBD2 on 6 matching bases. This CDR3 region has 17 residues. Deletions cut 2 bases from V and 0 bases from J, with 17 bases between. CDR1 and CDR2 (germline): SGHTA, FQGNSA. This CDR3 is CASSLIVWGRSSYEQYF. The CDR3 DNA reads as TGTGCCAGCAGCTTAATTGTCTGGGGGAGGAGCTCCTACGAGCAGTACTTC.

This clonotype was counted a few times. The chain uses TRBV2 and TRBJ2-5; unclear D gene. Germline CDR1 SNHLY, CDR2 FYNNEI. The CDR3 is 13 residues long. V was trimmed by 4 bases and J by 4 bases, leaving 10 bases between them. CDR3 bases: TGTGCCAGCAGTGGTGACGGAATAGAGACCCAGTACTTC. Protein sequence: CASSGDGIETQYF.

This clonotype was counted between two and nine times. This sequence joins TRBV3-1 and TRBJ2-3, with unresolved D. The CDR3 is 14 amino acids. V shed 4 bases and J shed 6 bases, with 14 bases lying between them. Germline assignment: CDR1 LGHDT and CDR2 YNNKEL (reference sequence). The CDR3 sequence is CASSPSALGDTQYF. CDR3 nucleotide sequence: TGTGCCAGCAGCCCCTCGGCGCTCGGTGATACGCAGTATTTT.

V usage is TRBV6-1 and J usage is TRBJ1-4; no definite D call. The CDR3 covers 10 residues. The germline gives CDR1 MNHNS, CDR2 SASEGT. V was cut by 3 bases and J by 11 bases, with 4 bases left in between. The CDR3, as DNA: TGTGCCAGCAGTGATCGGAAACTGTTTTTT. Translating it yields CASSDRKLFF.

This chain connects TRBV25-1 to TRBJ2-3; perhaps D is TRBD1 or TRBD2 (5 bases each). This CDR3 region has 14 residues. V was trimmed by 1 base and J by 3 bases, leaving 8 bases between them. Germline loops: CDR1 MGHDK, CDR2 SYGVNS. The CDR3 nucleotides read TGTGCCAGCAGTGAATCGGGGCGAACAGATACGCAGTATTTT. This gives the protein CASSESGRTDTQYF. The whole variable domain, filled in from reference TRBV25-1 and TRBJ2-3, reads EADIYQTPRYLVIGTGKKITLECSQTMGHDKMYWYQQDPGMELHLIHYSYGVNSTEKGDLSSESTVSRIRTEHFPLTLESARPSHTSQYLCASSESGRTDTQYFGPGTRLTVL.

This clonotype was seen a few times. CDR3: CSAPLSTGELFF. CDR3 nucleotides: TGCAGTGCCCCTCTTTCGACCGGGGAGCTGTTTTTT. The chain joins TRBV20-1 to TRBJ2-2; D is unclear. Germline values: CDR1 DFQATT, CDR2 SNEGSKA (reference sequence). Trimming took off 6 bases at V and 5 bases at J, with 10 bases between the two ends. The CDR3 loop spans 12 amino acids.

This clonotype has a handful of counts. CDR3 sequence (DNA): TGCGCCAGCAGCGAACGGCCTAGCGGGAGTCGGGATGAGCAGTTCTTC. It codes for CASSERPSGSRDEQFF. The chain links TRBV5-1 to TRBJ2-1; 10 positions match TRBD2. With 4 bases clipped from V and 8 bases from J, the junction kept 12 bases outside the gene matches. There are 16 residues in the CDR3. Per the germline V gene, CDR1 is SGHRS and CDR2 is YFSETQ.

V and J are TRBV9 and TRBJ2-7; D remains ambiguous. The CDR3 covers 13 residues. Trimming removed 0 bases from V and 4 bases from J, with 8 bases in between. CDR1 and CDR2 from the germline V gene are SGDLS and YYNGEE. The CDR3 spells CASSVAPSYEQYF. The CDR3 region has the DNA TGTGCCAGCAGCGTAGCCCCTTCATACGAGCAGTACTTC.

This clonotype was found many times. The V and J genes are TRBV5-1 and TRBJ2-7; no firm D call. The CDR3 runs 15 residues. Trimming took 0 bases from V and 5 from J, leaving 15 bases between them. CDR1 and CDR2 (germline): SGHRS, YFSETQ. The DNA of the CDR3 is TGCGCCAGCAGCTTGGACAGTCAGCCTACAGACGAGCAGTACTTC. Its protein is CASSLDSQPTDEQYF.

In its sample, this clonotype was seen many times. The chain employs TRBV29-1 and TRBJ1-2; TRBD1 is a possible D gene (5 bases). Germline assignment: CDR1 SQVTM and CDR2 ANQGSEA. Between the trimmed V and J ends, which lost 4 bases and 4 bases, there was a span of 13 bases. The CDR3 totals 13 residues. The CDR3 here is CSVAGPGRYGYTF. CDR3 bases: TGCAGCGTTGCGGGACCGGGACGCTATGGCTACACCTTC.

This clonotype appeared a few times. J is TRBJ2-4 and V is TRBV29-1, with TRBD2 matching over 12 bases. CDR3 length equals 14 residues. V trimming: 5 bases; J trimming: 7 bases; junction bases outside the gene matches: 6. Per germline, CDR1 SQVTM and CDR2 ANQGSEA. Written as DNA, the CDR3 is TGCAGCGTTAGACTAGCGGGAGACTGGAACATTCAGTACTTC. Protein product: CSVRLAGDWNIQYF.

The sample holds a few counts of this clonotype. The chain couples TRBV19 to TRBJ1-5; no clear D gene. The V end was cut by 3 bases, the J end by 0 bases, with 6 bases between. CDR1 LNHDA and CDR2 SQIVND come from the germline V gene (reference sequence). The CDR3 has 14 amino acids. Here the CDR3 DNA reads TGTGCCAGTAGTATGGTGGGTAGCAATCAGCCCCAGCATTTT. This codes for CASSMVGSNQPQHF. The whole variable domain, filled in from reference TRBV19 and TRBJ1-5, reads DGGITQSPKYLFRKEGQNVTLSCEQNLNHDAMYWYRQDPGQGLRLIYYSQIVNDFQKGDIAEGYSVSREKKESFPLTVTSAQKNPTAFYLCASSMVGSNQPQHFGDGTRLSIL.

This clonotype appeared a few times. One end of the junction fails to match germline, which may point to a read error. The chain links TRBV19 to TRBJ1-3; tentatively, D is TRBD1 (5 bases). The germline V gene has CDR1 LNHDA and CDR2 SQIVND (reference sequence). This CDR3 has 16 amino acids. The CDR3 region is CASTATSGFSGNTIYF. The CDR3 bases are TGTGCCAGCACTGCGACCTCAGGGTTCTCTGGGAACACCATATATTTT.

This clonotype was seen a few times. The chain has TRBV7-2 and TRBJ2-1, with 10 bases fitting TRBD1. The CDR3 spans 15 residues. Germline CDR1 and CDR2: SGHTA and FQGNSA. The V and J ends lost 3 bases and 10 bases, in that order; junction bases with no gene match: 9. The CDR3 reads CASSFTGTGALEQFF. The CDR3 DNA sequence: TGTGCCAGCAGCTTCACCGGGACAGGGGCCCTAGAGCAGTTCTTC.

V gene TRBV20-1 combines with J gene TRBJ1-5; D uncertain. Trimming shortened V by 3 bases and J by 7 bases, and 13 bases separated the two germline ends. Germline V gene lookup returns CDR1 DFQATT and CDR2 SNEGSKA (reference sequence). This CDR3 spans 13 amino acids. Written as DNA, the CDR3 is TGCAGTGCTAGGGAAGGAGGCGGCCAGCCCCAGCATTTT. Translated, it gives CSAREGGGQPQHF.

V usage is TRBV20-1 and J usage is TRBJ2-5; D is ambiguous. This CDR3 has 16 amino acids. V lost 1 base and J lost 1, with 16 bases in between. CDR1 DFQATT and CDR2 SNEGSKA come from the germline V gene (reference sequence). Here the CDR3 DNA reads TGCAGTGCTAGAGGGTCAGCCAAGTGGGGCCAAGAGACCCAGTACTTC. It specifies CSARGSAKWGQETQYF.

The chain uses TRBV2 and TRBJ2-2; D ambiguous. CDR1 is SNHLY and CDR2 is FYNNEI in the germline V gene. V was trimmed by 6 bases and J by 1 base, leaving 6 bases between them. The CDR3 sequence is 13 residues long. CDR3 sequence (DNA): TGTGCCAGCAGCCGAAAGAACACCGGGGAGCTGTTTTTT. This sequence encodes CASSRKNTGELFF.

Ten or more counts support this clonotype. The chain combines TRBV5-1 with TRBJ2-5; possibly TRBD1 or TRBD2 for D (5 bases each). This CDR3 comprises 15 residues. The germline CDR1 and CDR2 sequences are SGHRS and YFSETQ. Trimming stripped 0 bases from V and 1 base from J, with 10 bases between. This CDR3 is CASSLVGDVQETQYF. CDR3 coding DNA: TGCGCCAGCAGCTTGGTTGGGGACGTCCAAGAGACCCAGTACTTC.

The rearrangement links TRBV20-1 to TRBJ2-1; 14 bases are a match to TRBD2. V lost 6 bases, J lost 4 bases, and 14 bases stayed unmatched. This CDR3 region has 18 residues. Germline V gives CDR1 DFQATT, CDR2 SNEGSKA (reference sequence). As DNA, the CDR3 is TGCAGTGCGCCTTACTCCGGGACTAGCGGGGGACGATACAATGAGCAGTTCTTC. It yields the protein CSAPYSGTSGGRYNEQFF.

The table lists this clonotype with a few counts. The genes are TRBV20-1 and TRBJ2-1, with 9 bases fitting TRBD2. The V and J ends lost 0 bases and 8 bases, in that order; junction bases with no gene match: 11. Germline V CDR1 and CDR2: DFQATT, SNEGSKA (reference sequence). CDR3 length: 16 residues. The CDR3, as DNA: TGCAGTGCTAGAGATAGTCGCGGGAGGGCCCGGGATGAGCAGTTCTTC. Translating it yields CSARDSRGRARDEQFF.

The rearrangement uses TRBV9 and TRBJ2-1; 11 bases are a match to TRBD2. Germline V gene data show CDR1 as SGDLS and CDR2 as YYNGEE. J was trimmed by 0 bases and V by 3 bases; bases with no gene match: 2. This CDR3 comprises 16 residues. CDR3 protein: CASSETSGSSYNEQFF. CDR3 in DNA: TGTGCCAGCAGCGAAACTAGCGGGAGCTCCTACAATGAGCAGTTCTTC. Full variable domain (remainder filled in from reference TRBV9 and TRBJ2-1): DSGVTQTPKHLITATGQRVTLRCSPRSGDLSVYWYQQSLDQGLQFLIQYYNGEERAKGNILERFSAQQFPDLHSELNLSSLELGDSALYFCASSETSGSSYNEQFFGPGTRLTVL.

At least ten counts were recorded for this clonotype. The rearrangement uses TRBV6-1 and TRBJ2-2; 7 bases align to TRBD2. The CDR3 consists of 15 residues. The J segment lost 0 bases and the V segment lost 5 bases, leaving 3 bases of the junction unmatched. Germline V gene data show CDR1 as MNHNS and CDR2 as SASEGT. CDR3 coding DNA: TGTGCCAGCAGTCTTACTAGCGCGAACACCGGGGAGCTGTTTTTT. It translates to CASSLTSANTGELFF.